This T cell receptor beta chain was retrieved from a study of blood T cell repertoires in COVID-19. V trimming: 4 bases; J trimming: 7 bases; junction bases outside the gene matches: 7. Looked up from germline, CDR1 is MNHEY and CDR2 is SVGEGT. The CDR3 is 14 amino acids. Some clones are missing from TCRdb's copy, which holds only in-frame ones; the method was immunoSEQ multiplex PCR. This table holds more than 30,000 clones, around 85% found once. Material for sequencing was peripheral blood. The sequence derives from a woman older than 75 with active or convalescent COVID-19. The chain uses TRBV6-2 or TRBV6-3 and TRBJ1-2; TRBD1 matches at 9 bases. In nucleotides, the CDR3 is TGTGCCAGCAGTTCCCGGGACAGGGCCGGTGGCTACACCTTC. It specifies CASSSRDRAGGYTF.